The clone carrying this T cell receptor beta chain was recorded at least ten times. The sample originates from a study of T cells in Graves' hyperthyroidism and ophthalmopathy. Study in general: Peripheral blood samples were taken at initial diagnosis, prior to any treatment.

The CDR3 sequence is 14 residues long. Trimming stripped 4 bases from V and 4 bases from J, with 12 bases between. Germline values: CDR1 KGHSH, CDR2 LQKENI. Using RNA transcripts as the source, TCR beta CDR3 regions were amplified. HTBI primers were employed in a first-round RT-PCR of the TCR CDR3. TCRdb reprocessed the multiplex PCR reads with MiXCR, giving one entry per CDR3 protein. Among 300,000 to 400,000 distinct CDR3 sequences, around 13% were seen once, and the ten largest hold approximately 10%. Fresh peripheral blood, roughly 10 ml, was the source of the PBMCs. The sequenced sample consisted of blood. The receptor comes from a woman aged 55-75 years with Graves' hyperthyroidism. This chain uses TRBV18 with TRBJ2-3, with D maybe TRBD2 (6 bases). The chain's CDR3 is CASSLYSGSDTQYF. CDR3 DNA sequence: TGTGCCAGCTCACTCTATAGCGGTTCAGATACGCAGTATTTT.